This TCR beta chain is from a study of T cells after posttransplantation cyclophosphamide. Study results and limitations: Later post-transplant blood repertoires were often dominated by donor CD8+ memory clones.

The V gene end was trimmed by 4 bases and the J gene end by 1 base; junction bases not matched to a gene: 5. This CDR3 spans 15 amino acids. Germline CDR1 is LGHNA and CDR2 is YSLEER. On this clone: Its antigen remains unidentified.

Using immunoSEQ multiplex PCR, the repertoire was profiled, and TCRdb retains in-frame clones only, with some absent. The sample carries over 10,000 clones, around 2.1% recorded once. Busulfan-fludarabine conditioning, marrow transplant, and cyclophosphamide on days +3 and +4 were administered. This clonotype originated in a male patient aged 30 to 40 who received an allogeneic stem cell transplant from a related donor, was CMV-positive, and had no GVHD. Part of the T cells may come from the graft donor. Specimen: PBMCs, collected after allogeneic stem cell transplant with posttransplant cyclophosphamide. The chain combines TRBV4-3 with TRBJ1-1; 8 bases match TRBD1. The CDR3 coding sequence is TGCGCCAGCAGCCGAGGACAGGGCCAGAACACTGAAGCTTTCTTT. It yields the protein CASSRGQGQNTEAFF.